The 28 T cell receptor beta chains given below trace back to one sample, sequenced in a study of cytomegalovirus exposure and HLA in healthy donors. Repertoires were generated with immunoSEQ multiplex PCR, while TCRdb's copy carries only in-frame clones and drops some. Of about 350,000 clones in the sample, about 85% were seen once. The source material was PBMCs. These TCRs come from a woman aged 25 to 45 in good health and CMV-seropositive.

The chain links TRBV15 to TRBJ1-2; D not certain. CDR1 is LNHNV, CDR2 YYDKDF, per germline (reference sequence). This CDR3 has 14 residues. V gave up 4 bases and J gave up 1 base, with 10 bases separating them. The CDR3: CATSIFGVNYGYTF. CDR3 nucleotides: TGTGCCACCAGCATCTTTGGGGTTAACTATGGCTACACCTTC. The entire variable domain, with the rest obtained from reference TRBV15 and TRBJ1-2, is as follows: DAMVIQNPRYQVTQFGKPVTLSCSQTLNHNVMYWYQQKSSQAPKLLFHYYDKDFNNEADTPDNFQSRRPNTSFCFLDIRSPGLGDTAMYLCATSIFGVNYGYTFGSGTRLTVV.

This rearrangement joins TRBV4-1 to TRBJ2-7; D might be TRBD1 (6 bases). CDR1 and CDR2 from the germline V gene are MGHRA and YSYEKL. Trimming removed 1 base from V and 2 bases from J, with 12 bases in between. The CDR3 length is 15 residues. CDR3 bases: TGCGCCAGCAGCCAAGTGACAGGAGACGCCTACGAGCAGTACTTC. Its translation is CASSQVTGDAYEQYF.

The gene calls are TRBV4-3 and TRBJ2-3, with 7 positions matching TRBD2. Trimming cost V 0 bases and J 3 bases; bases outside gene matches: 6. The CDR3 loop spans 16 amino acids. Looked up from germline, CDR1 is LGHNA and CDR2 is YSLEER. The CDR3 DNA sequence: TGCGCCAGCAGCCAAGATTATAGGGAGGGGACAGATACGCAGTATTTT. Its protein is CASSQDYREGTDTQYF.

CDR3 nucleotide sequence: TGCGCCAGCAGTGAGGCGGACCTACTAGGTCTTACCTACGAGCAGTACTTC. Residues: CASSEADLLGLTYEQYF. The V and J genes are TRBV10-1 and TRBJ2-7; TRBD2 might be the D (5 bases). The CDR3 loop spans 17 amino acids. The V gene's germline CDR1 is WNHNN and CDR2 SYGVQD (reference sequence). V lost 2 bases to trimming and J lost 2 bases, with 19 bases between them.

The chain combines TRBV10-3 with TRBJ2-7; the match to TRBD1 covers 8 bases. After removal of 11 bases from V and 0 bases from J, the junction contained 3 bases not matched to a gene. CDR3 length equals 12 residues. The germline gives CDR1 ENHRY, CDR2 SYGVKD. The CDR3 sequence: CAGGQVSYEQYF. The CDR3 bases are TGTGCCGGGGGACAGGTCTCCTACGAGCAGTACTTC.

This clone was seen just once. The J gene is TRBJ1-1, the V gene TRBV6-5, with D tentatively TRBD1 (6 bases). The germline V and J ends were trimmed by 2 bases and 1 base, with 14 bases remaining between them. The CDR3 consists of 16 residues. The germline gives CDR1 MNHEY, CDR2 SVGAGI. CDR3: CASSYRAGVWNTEAFF. CDR3 DNA: TGTGCCAGCAGTTACAGGGCAGGGGTATGGAACACTGAAGCTTTCTTT.

The chain recombines TRBV30 with TRBJ2-3, with D unclear. CDR1 GTSNPN and CDR2 SVGIG come from the germline V gene (reference sequence). The V and J ends lost 2 bases and 6 bases respectively, with 9 bases between them. CDR3 length: 12 amino acids. Here the CDR3 DNA reads TGTGCCTGGAGTAGAGTGGGGGATACGCAGTATTTT. This sequence encodes CAWSRVGDTQYF.

V is TRBV6-6 and J is TRBJ1-1; D call uncertain. V was cut by 2 bases and J by 3 bases, with 4 bases left in between. Germline CDR1 MNHNY, CDR2 SVGAGI (reference sequence). CDR3 length: 12 amino acids. For the CDR3, the DNA is TGTGCCAGCAGTTACCAAGACACTGAAGCTTTCTTT. This translates into CASSYQDTEAFF.

The chain recombines TRBV9 with TRBJ2-1; TRBD2 matches 9 bases. Germline loops: CDR1 SGDLS, CDR2 YYNGEE. Unmatched junction bases numbered 7, after V lost 3 bases and J lost 3 bases. The length of the CDR3 is 16 residues. CDR3 in amino acids: CASSAETSGLYNEQFF. The DNA of the CDR3 is TGTGCCAGCAGCGCAGAGACTAGCGGACTCTACAATGAGCAGTTCTTC. Drawing the rest from reference TRBV9 and TRBJ2-1, the complete variable domain is DSGVTQTPKHLITATGQRVTLRCSPRSGDLSVYWYQQSLDQGLQFLIQYYNGEERAKGNILERFSAQQFPDLHSELNLSSLELGDSALYFCASSAETSGLYNEQFFGPGTRLTVL.

This rearrangement joins TRBV7-3 to TRBJ2-1, with 9 positions matching TRBD2. The germline gives CDR1 SGHTA, CDR2 FQGTGA. This CDR3 is 15 amino acids long. With 2 bases clipped from V and 12 bases from J, the junction kept 11 bases outside the gene matches. This CDR3 reads CASSLFFGSGSLQFF. The CDR3 nucleotides are TGTGCCAGCAGCTTATTCTTTGGTAGCGGGAGTCTGCAGTTCTTC.

The rearrangement joins TRBV7-9 to TRBJ1-2, with TRBD1 matching 11 bases. CDR3 length equals 17 residues. From germline, CDR1 is SEHNR and CDR2 FQNEAQ (reference sequence). V shed 1 base and J 5 bases; nucleotides not matched to a gene: 9. CDR3 amino acids: CASSLETLGTGGYGYTF. In DNA, the CDR3 is TGTGCCAGCAGCTTAGAAACCCTCGGGACAGGGGGGTATGGCTACACCTTC. Variable domain in full (rest from reference TRBV7-9 and TRBJ1-2): DTGVSQNPRHKITKRGQNVTFRCDPISEHNRLYWYRQTLGQGPEFLTYFQNEAQLEKSRLLSDRFSAERPKGSFSTLEIQRTEQGDSAMYLCASSLETLGTGGYGYTFGSGTRLTVV.

This clone was detected once. The V gene is TRBV27, the J gene TRBJ2-1; 7 positions match TRBD2. The ends lost 8 bases at V and 2 bases at J; junction bases unmatched: 9. CDR1 is MNHEY, CDR2 SMNVEV, per germline (reference sequence). This CDR3 is 15 amino acids long. DNA of the CDR3: TGTGCCAGCGCGTTCTCCGGGACTACCTACAATGAGCAGTTCTTC. Its protein is CASAFSGTTYNEQFF.

The gene calls are TRBV7-9 and TRBJ2-3; tentatively, D is TRBD1 (5 bases). The V end was cut by 3 bases, the J end by 6 bases, with 13 bases between. This CDR3 contains 14 residues. Germline assignment: CDR1 SEHNR and CDR2 FQNEAQ (reference sequence). The CDR3 spells CASSFGHVTDTQYF. The CDR3 DNA follows: TGTGCCAGCAGCTTCGGACATGTCACGGATACGCAGTATTTT.

The chain uses TRBV28 and TRBJ1-2, with D unclear. V was pared by 5 bases and J by 10 bases, with 11 bases between. The CDR3 extends over 11 amino acids. Germline CDR1 and CDR2: MDHEN and SYDVKM. DNA for the CDR3: TGTGCCAGCAGTCAGACACCATTCTACACCTTC. Its protein is CASSQTPFYTF.

The chain recombines TRBV4-2 with TRBJ2-1, with 11 bases aligning to TRBD2. This CDR3 has 16 residues. Germline CDR1 and CDR2: LGHNA and YNFKEQ. With V trimmed by 4 bases and J by 9 bases, 11 bases remained unmatched. Written as DNA, the CDR3 is TGTGCCAGCAGCCTCGACCTTCGACTAGCGGGGACTGAGCAGTTCTTC. It specifies CASSLDLRLAGTEQFF.

The DNA for the CDR3 is TGCGCCAGCAGCCCGGGAGGGGGCGAAGAGACCCAGTACTTC. This translates into CASSPGGGEETQYF. The chain combines TRBV5-1 with TRBJ2-5, with D possibly being TRBD2 (8 bases). The V and J ends lost 4 bases and 3 bases respectively, with 13 bases between them. The CDR3 runs to 14 residues. Germline lookup yields CDR1 SGHRS and CDR2 YFSETQ.

V usage is TRBV11-2 and J usage is TRBJ2-1; 9 nucleotides line up with TRBD1. Germline V gene lookup returns CDR1 SGHAT and CDR2 FQNNGV. There are 17 residues in the CDR3. V gave up 1 base and J gave up 5 bases; unmatched junction bases: 9. As DNA, the CDR3 is TGTGCCAGCAGCTTAGGTGTTAGGACAGGGGATGACAATGAGCAGTTCTTC. Its translation: CASSLGVRTGDDNEQFF.

The CDR3 nucleotides read TGTGCCAGCAGCTTAGCTGGCACTGAAGCTTTCTTT. Translating it yields CASSLAGTEAFF. The gene calls are TRBV13 and TRBJ1-1; D uncertain. V gave up 1 base and J gave up 4 bases, with 4 bases separating them. The CDR3 covers 12 residues. CDR1 and CDR2 from the germline V gene are PRHDT and FYEKMQ (reference sequence).

The chain carries TRBV5-4 and TRBJ2-7, with 9 bases matching TRBD1. This CDR3 comprises 12 residues. V was clipped by 9 bases and J by 4 bases; unmatched bases: 5. The germline CDR1 and CDR2 sequences are SGHNT and YYREEE (reference sequence). CDR3 loop: CAMGQGGYEQYF. CDR3 sequence (DNA): TGTGCCATGGGACAGGGAGGATACGAGCAGTACTTC.

The chain couples TRBV30 to TRBJ2-2; 7 bases map to TRBD2. Germline CDR1 and CDR2: GTSNPN and SVGIG (reference sequence). The CDR3 has 13 amino acids. V shed 8 bases and J 0 bases; nucleotides not matched to a gene: 3. The chain's CDR3 is CAGGLPNTGELFF. CDR3 nucleotide sequence: TGTGCCGGGGGACTACCGAACACCGGGGAGCTGTTTTTT.

The CDR3 here is CASSPGTGVNGYTF. In DNA form, the CDR3 reads TGTGCCAGCTCACCAGGGACAGGGGTTAATGGCTACACCTTC. The V call is TRBV18, the J call TRBJ1-2; 10 bases line up with TRBD1. J lost 6 bases, V lost 2 bases, and 3 bases had no gene match. Germline values: CDR1 KGHSH, CDR2 LQKENI. This CDR3 has 14 amino acids.

The chain uses TRBV11-1 and TRBJ2-2, with 11 bases aligning to TRBD2. Losses at the gene ends were 2 bases for V and 0 bases for J; bases not matched to a gene: 2. The germline V gene encodes CDR1 SGHAT and CDR2 FQDESV (reference sequence). This CDR3 is built from 17 residues. The CDR3: CASSLTSGGANTGELFF. CDR3 coding DNA: TGTGCCAGCAGCTTAACTAGCGGGGGAGCGAACACCGGGGAGCTGTTTTTT. Filled out from reference TRBV11-1 and TRBJ2-2, the complete variable domain reads EAEVAQSPRYKITEKSQAVAFWCDPISGHATLYWYRQILGQGPELLVQFQDESVVDDSQLPKDRFSAERLKGVDSTLKIQPAELGDSAMYLCASSLTSGGANTGELFFGEGSRLTVL.

This chain uses TRBV28 with TRBJ1-5, with D hard to call. In germline, CDR1 is MDHEN, CDR2 SYDVKM. The CDR3 is 12 amino acids. Trimming pared 3 bases from V and 12 bases from J, leaving 12 bases between. The CDR3: CASSFGSLSQHF. CDR3 nucleotide sequence: TGTGCCAGCAGTTTTGGCTCTCTGAGCCAGCATTTT.

This clone has ten or more counts. This sequence joins TRBV4-2 and TRBJ2-7; TRBD2 matches 12 bases. V lost 3 bases, J lost 0 bases, and 0 bases stayed unmatched. This CDR3 contains 15 residues. The V gene's germline CDR1 is LGHNA and CDR2 YNFKEQ. The CDR3 coding sequence is TGTGCCAGCAGCCAGACTAGCGGGAGCTCCTACGAGCAGTACTTC. This encodes CASSQTSGSSYEQYF.

The genes are TRBV6-5 and TRBJ2-1; 9 bases are a match to TRBD2. The CDR3 length is 15 residues. V dropped 2 bases and J dropped 6; count of bases not matched to a gene: 5. CDR1 and CDR2 (germline): MNHEY, SVGAGI. The CDR3 loop is CASSYTSGGSNEQFF. The CDR3 DNA reads as TGTGCCAGCAGTTACACGAGCGGGGGGAGCAATGAGCAGTTCTTC.

The table lists this clone with a count of one. The chain is built from TRBV5-6 and TRBJ1-1; D gene uncertain. V was shortened by 2 bases and J by 0 bases, with 17 bases between the two germline ends. The CDR3 sequence is 17 residues long. Per germline, CDR1 SGHDT and CDR2 YYEEEE. The CDR3: CASSFFTQIRMNTEAFF. In nucleotides, the CDR3 is TGTGCCAGCAGCTTTTTCACCCAGATACGAATGAACACTGAAGCTTTCTTT.

This clone was found a few times. V gene TRBV2 combines with J gene TRBJ1-2; TRBD1 might be the D (5 bases). Deletions cut 9 bases from V and 8 bases from J, with 19 bases between. CDR1 and CDR2 from the germline V gene are SNHLY and FYNNEI. The CDR3 loop spans 13 amino acids. CDR3 nucleotides: TGTGCCAGTTACTCCGGGTTCAAGGGGGGCTACACCTTC. Protein sequence: CASYSGFKGGYTF. Full variable domain (missing parts from reference TRBV2 and TRBJ1-2): EPEVTQTPSHQVTQMGQEVILRCVPISNHLYFYWYRQILGQKVEFLVSFYNNEISEKSEIFDDQFSVERPDGSNFTLKIRSTKLEDSAMYFCASYSGFKGGYTFGSGTRLTVV.

Concerning this clone: The junction shows a germline mismatch at one end, possibly a read error. The chain combines TRBV12-5 with TRBJ1-2; 7 bases align to TRBD1. Germline CDR1 reads LGHNT; CDR2 reads FRNRAP. CDR3 size: 11 residues. The CDR3 sequence: CASGSPADRSF. The CDR3 coding sequence is TGTGCTAGTGGTTCCCCGGCGGACAGGTCCTTC.